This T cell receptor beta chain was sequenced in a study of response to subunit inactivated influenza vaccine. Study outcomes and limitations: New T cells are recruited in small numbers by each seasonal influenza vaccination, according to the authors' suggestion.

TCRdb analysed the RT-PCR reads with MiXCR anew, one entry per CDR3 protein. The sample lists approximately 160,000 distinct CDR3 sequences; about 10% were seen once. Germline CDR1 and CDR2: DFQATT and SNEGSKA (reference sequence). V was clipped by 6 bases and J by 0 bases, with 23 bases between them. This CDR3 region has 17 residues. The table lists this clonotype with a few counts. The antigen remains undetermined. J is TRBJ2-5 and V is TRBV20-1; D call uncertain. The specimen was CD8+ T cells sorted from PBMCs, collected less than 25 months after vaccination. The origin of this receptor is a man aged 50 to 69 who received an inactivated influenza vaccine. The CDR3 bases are TGCAGTGCAACCGGGCCCGTCCCTCTTTTTTACCAAGAGACCCAGTACTTC. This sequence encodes CSATGPVPLFYQETQYF.